This record concerns one T cell receptor beta chain sequence. The antigen remains undetermined. The treatment: around 19 received Ad26.COV2.S at low or high dose, single or two shots; several received placebo; per-sample allocation not given. Samples came from day 63 after the first vaccine or placebo injection. This entry belongs to a study of Ad26.COV2.S vaccination and SARS-CoV-2 variants. Study information: By the intramuscular route, Ad26.COV2.S was given once, or twice 56 days apart.

Measured with immunoSEQ multiplex PCR; TCRdb has only the in-frame clones, and not every one. This sample has 300,000 to 350,000 clones, with more than 85% found just once. Regarding the study as a whole: Compared with placebo recipients, vaccine recipients had higher spike-specific TCR breadth. Analyses of TCR breadth and depth may have underestimated total T cell responses.

CDR3 length: 16 amino acids. V shed 6 bases and J shed 7 bases, with 24 bases lying between them. Per the germline V gene, CDR1 is SNHLY and CDR2 is FYNNEI. Sequences were derived from peripheral blood, sampled in a trial of Ad26.COV2.S vaccine versus placebo. The gene calls are TRBV2 and TRBJ1-2; tentatively, D is TRBD1 (5 bases). This receptor was obtained from a person between 18 and 65 years old who received the Ad26.COV2.S COVID-19 vaccine or a placebo. The CDR3 coding sequence is TGTGCCAGCAGGGGCGCCGAATTCACCGGGACGGGTGGCTACACCTTC. Translated, it gives CASRGAEFTGTGGYTF.